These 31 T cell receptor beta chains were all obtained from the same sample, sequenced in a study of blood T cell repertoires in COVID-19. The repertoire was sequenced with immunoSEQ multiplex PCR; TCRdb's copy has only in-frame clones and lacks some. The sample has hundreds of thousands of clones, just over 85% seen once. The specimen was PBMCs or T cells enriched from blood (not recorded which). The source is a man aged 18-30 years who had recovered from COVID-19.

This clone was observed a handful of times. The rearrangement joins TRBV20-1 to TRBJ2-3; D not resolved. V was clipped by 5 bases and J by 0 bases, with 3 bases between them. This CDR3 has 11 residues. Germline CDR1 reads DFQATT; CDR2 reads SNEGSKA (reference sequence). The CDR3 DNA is TGCAGTGCTCTTAGCACAGATACGCAGTATTTT. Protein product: CSALSTDTQYF.

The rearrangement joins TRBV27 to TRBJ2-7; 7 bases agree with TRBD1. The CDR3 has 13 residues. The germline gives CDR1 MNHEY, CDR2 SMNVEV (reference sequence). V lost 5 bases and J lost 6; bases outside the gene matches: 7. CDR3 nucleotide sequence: TGTGCCAGCAGTCCTTGGGACAGAGGCGAGCAGTACTTC. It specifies CASSPWDRGEQYF.

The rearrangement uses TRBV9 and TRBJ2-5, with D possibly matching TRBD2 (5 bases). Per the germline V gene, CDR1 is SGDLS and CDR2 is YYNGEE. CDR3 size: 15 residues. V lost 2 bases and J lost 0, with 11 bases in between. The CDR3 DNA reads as TGTGCCAGCAGCGTTCTAGGAGGACACCAAGAGACCCAGTACTTC. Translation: CASSVLGGHQETQYF.

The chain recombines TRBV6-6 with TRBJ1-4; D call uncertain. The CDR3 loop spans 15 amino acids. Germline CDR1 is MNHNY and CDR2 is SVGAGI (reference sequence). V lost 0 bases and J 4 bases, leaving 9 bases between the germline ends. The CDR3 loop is CASSYSAGYNEKLFF. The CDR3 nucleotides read TGTGCCAGCAGTTACTCCGCGGGATATAATGAAAAACTGTTTTTT.

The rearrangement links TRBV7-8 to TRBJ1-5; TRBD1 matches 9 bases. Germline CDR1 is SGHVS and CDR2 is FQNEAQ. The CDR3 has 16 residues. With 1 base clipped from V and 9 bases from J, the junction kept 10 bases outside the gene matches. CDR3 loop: CASSLDEGQGNVPQHF. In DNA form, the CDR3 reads TGTGCCAGCAGCTTAGATGAGGGACAGGGCAATGTGCCCCAGCATTTT.

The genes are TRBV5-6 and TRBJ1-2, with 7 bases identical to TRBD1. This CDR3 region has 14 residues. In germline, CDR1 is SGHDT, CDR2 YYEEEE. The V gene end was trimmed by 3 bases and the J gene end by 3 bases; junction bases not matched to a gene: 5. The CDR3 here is CASSYGGQYYGYTF. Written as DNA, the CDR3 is TGTGCCAGCAGCTACGGGGGACAGTACTATGGCTACACCTTC.

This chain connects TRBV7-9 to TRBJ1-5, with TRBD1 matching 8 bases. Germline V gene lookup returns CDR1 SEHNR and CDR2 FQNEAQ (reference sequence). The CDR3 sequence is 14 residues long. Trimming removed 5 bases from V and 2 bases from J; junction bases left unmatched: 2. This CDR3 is CASSQDRGNQPQHF. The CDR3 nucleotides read TGTGCCAGCAGCCAGGACAGGGGCAATCAGCCCCAGCATTTT.

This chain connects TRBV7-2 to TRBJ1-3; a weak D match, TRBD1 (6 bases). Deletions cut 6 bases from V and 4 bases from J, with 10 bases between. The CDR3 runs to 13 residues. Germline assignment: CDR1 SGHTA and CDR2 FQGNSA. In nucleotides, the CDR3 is TGTGCCAGCAGAGGGGGAGCCGGAAACACCATATATTTT. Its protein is CASRGGAGNTIYF. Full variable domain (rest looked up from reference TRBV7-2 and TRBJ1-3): GAGVSQSPSNKVTEKGKDVELRCDPISGHTALYWYRQSLGQGLEFLIYFQGNSAPDKSGLPSDRFSAERTGGSVSTLTIQRTQQEDSAVYLCASRGGAGNTIYFGEGSWLTVV.

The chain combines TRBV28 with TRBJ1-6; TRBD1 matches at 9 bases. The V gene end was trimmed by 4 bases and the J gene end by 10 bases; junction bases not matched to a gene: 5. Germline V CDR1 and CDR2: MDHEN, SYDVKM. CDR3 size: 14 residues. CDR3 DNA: TGTGCCAGCAGTTACGACAGGGGGAACTCACCCCTCCACTTT. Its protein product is CASSYDRGNSPLHF. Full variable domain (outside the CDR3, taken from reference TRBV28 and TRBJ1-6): DVKVTQSSRYLVKRTGEKVFLECVQDMDHENMFWYRQDPGLGLRLIYFSYDVKMKEKGDIPEGYSVSREKKERFSLILESASTNQTSMYLCASSYDRGNSPLHFGNGTRLTVT.

The CDR3 is CSASLGEYNEQFF. The CDR3 nucleotides are TGCAGTGCTAGTTTAGGGGAATACAATGAGCAGTTCTTC. The rearrangement uses TRBV20-1 and TRBJ2-1, with D maybe TRBD1 (5 bases). The CDR3 loop spans 13 amino acids. Germline V gene sequence: CDR1 DFQATT, CDR2 SNEGSKA (reference sequence). Trimming shortened V by 3 bases and J by 4 bases, and 10 bases separated the two germline ends.

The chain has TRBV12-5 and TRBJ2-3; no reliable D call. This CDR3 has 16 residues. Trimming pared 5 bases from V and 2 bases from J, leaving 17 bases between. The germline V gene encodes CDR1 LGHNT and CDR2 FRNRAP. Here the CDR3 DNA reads TGTGCTAGTGGTACTACGCCGGCCATCCCCACAGATACGCAGTATTTT. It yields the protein CASGTTPAIPTDTQYF.

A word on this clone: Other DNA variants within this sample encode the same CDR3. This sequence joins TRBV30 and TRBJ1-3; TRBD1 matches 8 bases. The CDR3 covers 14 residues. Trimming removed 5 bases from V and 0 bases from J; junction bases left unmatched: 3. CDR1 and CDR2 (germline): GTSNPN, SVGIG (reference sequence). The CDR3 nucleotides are TGTGCCTGGGGAACAGGGGGCTCTGGAAACACCATATATTTT. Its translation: CAWGTGGSGNTIYF.

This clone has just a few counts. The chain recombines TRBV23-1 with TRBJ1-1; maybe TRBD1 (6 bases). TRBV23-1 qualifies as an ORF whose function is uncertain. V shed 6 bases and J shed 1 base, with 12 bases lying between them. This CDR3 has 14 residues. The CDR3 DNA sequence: TGCGCCAGCAGGCGGACAGTCGGGAACACTGAAGCTTTCTTT. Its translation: CASRRTVGNTEAFF.

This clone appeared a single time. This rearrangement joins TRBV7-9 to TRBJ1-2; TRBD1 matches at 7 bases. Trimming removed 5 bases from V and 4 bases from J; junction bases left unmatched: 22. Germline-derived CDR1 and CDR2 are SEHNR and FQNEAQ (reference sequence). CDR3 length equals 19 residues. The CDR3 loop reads CASSGDLGRGTEEGYGYTF. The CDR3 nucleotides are TGTGCCAGCAGCGGCGATTTAGGCAGGGGGACAGAGGAGGGCTATGGCTACACCTTC. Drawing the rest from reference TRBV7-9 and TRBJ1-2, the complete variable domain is DTGVSQNPRHKITKRGQNVTFRCDPISEHNRLYWYRQTLGQGPEFLTYFQNEAQLEKSRLLSDRFSAERPKGSFSTLEIQRTEQGDSAMYLCASSGDLGRGTEEGYGYTFGSGTRLTVV.

CDR3 bases: TGTGCCAGCACTGGACAGGGTAGGTCCGAGCAGTACTTC. Protein sequence: CASTGQGRSEQYF. V usage is TRBV2 and J usage is TRBJ2-7, with 8 bases fitting TRBD1. V was pared by 7 bases and J by 6 bases, with 8 bases of the junction left unmatched. CDR3 size: 13 residues. From germline, CDR1 is SNHLY and CDR2 FYNNEI.

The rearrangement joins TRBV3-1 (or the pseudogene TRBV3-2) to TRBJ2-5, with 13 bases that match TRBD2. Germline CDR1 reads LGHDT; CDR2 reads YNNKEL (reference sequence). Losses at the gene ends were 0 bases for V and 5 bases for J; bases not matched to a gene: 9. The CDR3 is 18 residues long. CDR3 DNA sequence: TGTGCCAGCAGCCAAGAGCGGAAGGGACTAGCGGGGTGGGAGACCCAGTACTTC. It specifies CASSQERKGLAGWETQYF.

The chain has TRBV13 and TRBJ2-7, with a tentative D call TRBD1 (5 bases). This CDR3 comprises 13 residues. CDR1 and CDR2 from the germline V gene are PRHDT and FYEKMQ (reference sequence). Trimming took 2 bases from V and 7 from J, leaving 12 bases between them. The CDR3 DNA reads TGTGCCAGCAGCTTATATGGGTCAGGGGAGCAGTACTTC. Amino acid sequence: CASSLYGSGEQYF. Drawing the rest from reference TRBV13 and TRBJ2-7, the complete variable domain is AAGVIQSPRHLIKEKRETATLKCYPIPRHDTVYWYQQGPGQDPQFLISFYEKMQSDKGSIPDRFSAQQFSDYHSELNMSSLELGDSALYFCASSLYGSGEQYFGPGTRLTVT.

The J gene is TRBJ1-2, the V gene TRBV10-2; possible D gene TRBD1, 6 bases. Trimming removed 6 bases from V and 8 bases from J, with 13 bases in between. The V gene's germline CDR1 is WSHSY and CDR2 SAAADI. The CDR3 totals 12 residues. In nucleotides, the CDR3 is TGCGCCAGCAGCCACAGGGAGACAGGCTACACCTTC. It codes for CASSHRETGYTF.

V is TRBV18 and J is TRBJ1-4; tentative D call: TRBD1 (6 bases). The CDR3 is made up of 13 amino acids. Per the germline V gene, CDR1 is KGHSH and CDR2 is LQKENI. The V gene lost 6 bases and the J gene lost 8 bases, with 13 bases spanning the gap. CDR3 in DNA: TGTGCCAGCTCTGGACAAGGGGGAGAAAAACTGTTTTTT. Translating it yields CASSGQGGEKLFF.

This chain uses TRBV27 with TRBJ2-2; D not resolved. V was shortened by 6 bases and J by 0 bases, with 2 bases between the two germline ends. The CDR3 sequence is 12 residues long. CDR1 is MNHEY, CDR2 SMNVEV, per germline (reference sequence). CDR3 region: CASSTNTGELFF. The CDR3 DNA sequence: TGTGCCAGCAGCACGAACACCGGGGAGCTGTTTTTT.

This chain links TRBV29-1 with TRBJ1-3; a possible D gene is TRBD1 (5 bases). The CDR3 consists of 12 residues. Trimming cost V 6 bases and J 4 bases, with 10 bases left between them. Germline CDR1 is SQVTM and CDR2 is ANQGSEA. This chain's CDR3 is CSVQGTGNTIYF. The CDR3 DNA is TGCAGCGTCCAGGGTACCGGAAACACCATATATTTT.

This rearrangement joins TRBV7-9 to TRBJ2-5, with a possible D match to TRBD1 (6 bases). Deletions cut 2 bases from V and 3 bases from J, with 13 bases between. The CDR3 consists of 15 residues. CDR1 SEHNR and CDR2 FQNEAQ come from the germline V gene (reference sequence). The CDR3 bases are TGTGCCAGCAGCTTATTCCGGGACACGAAAGAGACCCAGTACTTC. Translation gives CASSLFRDTKETQYF.

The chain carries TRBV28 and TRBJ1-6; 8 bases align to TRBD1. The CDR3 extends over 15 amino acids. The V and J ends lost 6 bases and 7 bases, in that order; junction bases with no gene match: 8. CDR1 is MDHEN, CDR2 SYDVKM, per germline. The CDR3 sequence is CASRITGGVNSPLHF. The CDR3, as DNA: TGTGCCAGCAGGATCACAGGGGGAGTGAATTCACCCCTCCACTTT.

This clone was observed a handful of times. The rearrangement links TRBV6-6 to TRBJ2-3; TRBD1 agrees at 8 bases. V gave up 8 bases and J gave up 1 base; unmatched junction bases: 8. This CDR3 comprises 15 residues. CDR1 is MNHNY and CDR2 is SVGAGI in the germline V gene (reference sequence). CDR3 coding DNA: TGTGCCAGCTGTCTAGACAGGGGACGCACAGATACGCAGTATTTT. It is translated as CASCLDRGRTDTQYF.

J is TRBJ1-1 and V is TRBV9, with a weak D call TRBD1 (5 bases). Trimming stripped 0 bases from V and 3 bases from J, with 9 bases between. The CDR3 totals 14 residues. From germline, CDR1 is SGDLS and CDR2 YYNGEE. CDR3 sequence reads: CASSVEGRDTEAFF. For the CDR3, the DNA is TGTGCCAGCAGCGTAGAGGGCAGGGACACTGAAGCTTTCTTT.

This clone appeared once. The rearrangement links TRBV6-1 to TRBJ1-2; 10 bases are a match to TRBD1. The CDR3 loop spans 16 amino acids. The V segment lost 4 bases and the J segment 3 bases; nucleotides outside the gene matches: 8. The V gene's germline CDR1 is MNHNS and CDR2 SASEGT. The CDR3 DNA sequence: TGTGCCAGCAGTGGGTTTACGACAGGGGGCGACTATGGCTACACCTTC. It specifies CASSGFTTGGDYGYTF.

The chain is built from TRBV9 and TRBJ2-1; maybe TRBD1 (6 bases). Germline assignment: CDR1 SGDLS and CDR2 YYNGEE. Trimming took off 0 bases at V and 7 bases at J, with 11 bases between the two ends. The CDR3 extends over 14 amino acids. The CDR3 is CASSVARQGNEQFF. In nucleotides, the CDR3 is TGTGCCAGCAGCGTAGCTCGGCAGGGGAATGAGCAGTTCTTC.

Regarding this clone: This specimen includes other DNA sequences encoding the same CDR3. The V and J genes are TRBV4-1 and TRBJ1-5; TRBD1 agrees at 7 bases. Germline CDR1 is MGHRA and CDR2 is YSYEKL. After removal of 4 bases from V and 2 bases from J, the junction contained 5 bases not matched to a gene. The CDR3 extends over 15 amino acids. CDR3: CASSPTGTGNQPQHF. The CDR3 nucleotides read TGCGCCAGCAGCCCGACCGGGACAGGCAATCAGCCCCAGCATTTT.

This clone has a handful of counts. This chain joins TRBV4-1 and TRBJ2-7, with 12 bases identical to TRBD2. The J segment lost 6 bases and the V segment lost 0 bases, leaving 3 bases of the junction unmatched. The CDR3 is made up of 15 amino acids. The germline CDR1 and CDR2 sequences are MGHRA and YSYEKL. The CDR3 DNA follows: TGCGCCAGCAGCCAAGAATGGACTAGCGGGACCGAGCAGTACTTC. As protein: CASSQEWTSGTEQYF.

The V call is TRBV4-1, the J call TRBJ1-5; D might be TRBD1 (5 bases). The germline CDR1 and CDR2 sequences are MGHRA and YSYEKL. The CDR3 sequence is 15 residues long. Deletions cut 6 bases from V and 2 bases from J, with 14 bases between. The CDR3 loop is CASSRQGLGNQPQHF. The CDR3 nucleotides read TGCGCCAGCAGTCGTCAGGGTCTTGGCAATCAGCCCCAGCATTTT.

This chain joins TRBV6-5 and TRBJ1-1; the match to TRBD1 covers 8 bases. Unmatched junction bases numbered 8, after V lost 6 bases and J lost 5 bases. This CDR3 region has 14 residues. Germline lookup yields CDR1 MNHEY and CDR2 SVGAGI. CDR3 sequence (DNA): TGTGCCAGCAGGCTACAGGGGGAAGTAACTGAAGCTTTCTTT. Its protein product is CASRLQGEVTEAFF.